The 7 T cell receptor beta chains given below trace back to one sample, sequenced in a study of cytomegalovirus exposure and HLA in healthy donors. 13 Jbeta primers and 60 Vbeta primers were used for the PCR. The table came from immunoSEQ multiplex PCR; TCRdb's copy has only in-frame clones and leaves some out. Of 150,000 to 200,000 clones in the sample, approximately 80% were seen once. The sequenced material came from PBMCs. Receptors originate from a male donor in good health and CMV-seropositive.

The chain uses TRBV6-4 and TRBJ2-5; D gene uncertain. The J call may be faulty, since TRBJ2-7 better matches the DNA end. Germline CDR1 MRHNA, CDR2 SNTAGT. The CDR3 spans 13 residues. The CDR3 loop is CASSPGPYYEQYF. For the CDR3, the DNA is TGTGCCAGCAGCCCCGGTCCGTACTACGAGCAGTACTTC.

This clone was counted once. The V and J genes are TRBV29-1 and TRBJ2-1, with 7 nucleotides matching TRBD2. Looked up from germline, CDR1 is SQVTM and CDR2 is ANQGSEA. J was trimmed by 8 bases and V by 4 bases; bases with no gene match: 11. This CDR3 is built from 14 residues. CDR3: CSVVRLAAGYEQFF. The DNA of the CDR3 is TGCAGCGTTGTTCGTCTAGCGGCAGGGTATGAGCAGTTCTTC.

This clone turned up a few times. This sequence joins TRBV5-6 and TRBJ1-5; possible D gene TRBD1, 6 bases. This CDR3 comprises 14 residues. Looked up from germline, CDR1 is SGHDT and CDR2 is YYEEEE. V lost 1 base, J lost 7 bases, and 12 bases lay in between. The CDR3 here is CASSLRQAGQPQHF. CDR3 bases: TGTGCCAGCAGCTTGAGACAGGCAGGACAGCCCCAGCATTTT.

Only a few counts were recorded for this clone. The rearrangement links TRBV14 to TRBJ2-7, with 7 bases lining up with TRBD2. This CDR3 comprises 15 residues. V was clipped by 5 bases and J by 4 bases; unmatched bases: 11. Per germline, CDR1 SGHDN and CDR2 FVKESK. This CDR3 reads CASSAREAFGYEQYF. Here the CDR3 DNA reads TGTGCCAGCAGCGCACGGGAGGCCTTCGGGTACGAGCAGTACTTC.

The chain uses TRBV6-5 and TRBJ2-1, with D possibly matching TRBD1 (5 bases). CDR1 and CDR2 (germline): MNHEY, SVGAGI. The CDR3 totals 10 residues. Trimming left V 10 bases short and J 15 bases short, with 16 bases between. This chain's CDR3 is CAIPLRRGFF. For the CDR3, the DNA is TGTGCCATCCCATTAAGAAGGGGGTTCTTC.

J is TRBJ1-1 and V is TRBV27; 7 bases fit TRBD1. V was pared by 3 bases and J by 3 bases, with 4 bases of the junction left unmatched. Germline-derived CDR1 and CDR2 are MNHEY and SMNVEV (reference sequence). CDR3 length: 14 residues. CDR3 loop: CASSFGTEYTEAFF. DNA of the CDR3: TGTGCCAGCAGTTTTGGGACAGAGTACACTGAAGCTTTCTTT.

CDR3 DNA sequence: TGCGCCAGCAGCCAAGGCATAGGGGATAGCAATCAGCCCCAGCATTTT. Its translation is CASSQGIGDSNQPQHF. This sequence joins TRBV4-3 and TRBJ1-5; D is possibly TRBD1 (5 bases). V was pared by 1 base and J by 0 bases, with 10 bases between. Germline V gene data show CDR1 as LGHNA and CDR2 as YSLEER. The CDR3 spans 16 residues.